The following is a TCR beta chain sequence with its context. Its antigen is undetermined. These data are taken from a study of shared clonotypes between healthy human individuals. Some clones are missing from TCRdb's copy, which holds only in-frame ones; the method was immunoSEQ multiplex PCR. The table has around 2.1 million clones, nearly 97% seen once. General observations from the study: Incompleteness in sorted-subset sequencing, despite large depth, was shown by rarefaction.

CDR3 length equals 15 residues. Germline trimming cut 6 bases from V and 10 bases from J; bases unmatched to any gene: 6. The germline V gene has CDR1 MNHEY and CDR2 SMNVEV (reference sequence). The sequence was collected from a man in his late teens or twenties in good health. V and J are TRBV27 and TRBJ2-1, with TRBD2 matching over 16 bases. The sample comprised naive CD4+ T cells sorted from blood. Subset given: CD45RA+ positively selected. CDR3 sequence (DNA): TGTGCCAGCAGATACGGGACTAGCGGGAGGGTAGAGCAGTTCTTC. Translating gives CASRYGTSGRVEQFF.